The clone carrying this T cell receptor beta chain was picked up one time. The sample is drawn from a study of blood T cell repertoires in COVID-19. At the level of the study: Italy, Spain and the United States were the sources of the convalescent and acute COVID-19 samples.

Repertoires were generated with immunoSEQ multiplex PCR, while TCRdb's copy carries only in-frame clones and drops some. The sample carries some 190,000 clones, around 82% recorded once. CDR1 and CDR2 (germline): SGHAT, FQNNGV. With V trimmed by 5 bases and J by 6 bases, 10 bases remained unmatched. The CDR3 consists of 15 residues. The sequenced sample consisted of peripheral blood. This sequence was found in a man at least 80 years old with COVID-19, enrolled during active disease. The V gene is TRBV11-2, the J gene TRBJ2-1; 7 bases are shared with TRBD2. CDR3 nucleotides: TGTGCCAGCAGCCAAGGGGCTAGCGGCCTCAATGAGCAGTTCTTC. Translation: CASSQGASGLNEQFF.